This T cell receptor beta chain came from a study of blood T cells in healthy people across ages. On this clonotype: What it binds is unknown.

In each sample, at least 7 million PBMCs were isolated. With a J-beta primer mix and a sample-barcoded 5' primer, a second PCR ran about 7 to 12 cycles. TCRdb passed the 5' RACE reads through MiXCR, listing each CDR3 protein once. The sample shows about 730,000 distinct CDR3 sequences, roughly 41% of them seen only once. Study-level findings and limits: TCR beta diversity per million T cells fell roughly linearly with age.

After removal of 4 bases from V and 0 bases from J, the junction contained 9 bases not matched to a gene. The CDR3 spans 17 residues. The specimen sequenced was blood. V usage is TRBV12-3 or TRBV12-4 and J usage is TRBJ2-1, with 7 bases aligning to TRBD1. This clonotype was obtained from a woman aged 55 to 70 in good health. The CDR3 DNA reads TGTGCCAGCAGTTACGAGGGACAGTTAAGCTCCTACAATGAGCAGTTCTTC. It specifies CASSYEGQLSSYNEQFF.